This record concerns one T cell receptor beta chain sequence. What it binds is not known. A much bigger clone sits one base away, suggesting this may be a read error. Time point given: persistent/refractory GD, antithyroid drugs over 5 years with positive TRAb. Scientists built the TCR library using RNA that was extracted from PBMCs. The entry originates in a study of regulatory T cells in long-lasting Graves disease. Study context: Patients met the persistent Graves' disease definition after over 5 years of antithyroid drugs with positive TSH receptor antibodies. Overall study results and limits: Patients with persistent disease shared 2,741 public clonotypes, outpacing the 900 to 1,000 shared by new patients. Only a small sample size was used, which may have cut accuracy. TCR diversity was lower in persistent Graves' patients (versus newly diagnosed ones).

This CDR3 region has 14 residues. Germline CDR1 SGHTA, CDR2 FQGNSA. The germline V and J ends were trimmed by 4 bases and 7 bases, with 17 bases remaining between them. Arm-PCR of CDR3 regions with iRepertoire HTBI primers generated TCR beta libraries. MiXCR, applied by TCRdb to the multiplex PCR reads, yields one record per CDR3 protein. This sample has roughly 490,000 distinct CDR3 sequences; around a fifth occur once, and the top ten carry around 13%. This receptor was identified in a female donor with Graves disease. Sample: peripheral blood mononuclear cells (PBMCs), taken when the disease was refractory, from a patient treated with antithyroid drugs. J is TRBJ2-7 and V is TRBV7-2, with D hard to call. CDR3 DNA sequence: TGTGCCAGCAGCTCGGACCCCTCTATGAGGGAGCAGTACTTC. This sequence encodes CASSSDPSMREQYF.